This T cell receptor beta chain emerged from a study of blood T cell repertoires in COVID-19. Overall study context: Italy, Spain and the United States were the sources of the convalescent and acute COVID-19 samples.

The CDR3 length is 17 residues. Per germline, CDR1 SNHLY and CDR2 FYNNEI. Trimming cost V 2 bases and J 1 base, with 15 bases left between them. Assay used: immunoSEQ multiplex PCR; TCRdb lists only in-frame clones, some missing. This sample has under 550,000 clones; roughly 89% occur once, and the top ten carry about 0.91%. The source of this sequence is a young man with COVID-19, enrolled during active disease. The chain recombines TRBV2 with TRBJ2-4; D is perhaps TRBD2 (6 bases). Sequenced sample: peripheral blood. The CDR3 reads CASSEYVRAGAKNIQYF. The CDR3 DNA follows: TGTGCCAGCAGTGAATATGTAAGGGCGGGGGCCAAAAACATTCAGTACTTC.